The sequence of this T cell receptor (beta chain) was determined in a study of breast tumors, draining lymph nodes, adjacent tissues (dated by TCRdb to about 2016). Context from the whole study: In breast cancer patients, the study compared the TCR beta repertoires of tumor, adjacent nontumor tissue and axillary lymph nodes. In human breast cancer, the study set out to assess how tumor, surrounding tissue and draining lymph node repertoires relate to one another and whether T cells might be exchanged between them.

This clonotype was recorded at least ten times. It lacks a known antigen. The input lacks base qualities; no much larger clone sits a single base away. The axillary draining lymph nodes of breast cancer patients were the source of the lymph node samples. Ends trimmed: V by 4 bases, J by 4 bases; bases unmatched to a gene: 5. The CDR3 starts with the cysteine, ends with the phenylalanine, and has 15 residues. Only CDR3 DNA is held: 45 bases, read in frame from base 1. The germline V gene yields SGDLS for CDR1 and YYNGEE for CDR2. TCRdb names Illumina HiSeq 2000 as the instrument used. TCR beta chain libraries were generated through multiplex PCR amplification. The amplified TCR beta chain products were analyzed by high-throughput sequencing. TCRdb passed the public sequencing reads through fastp at Q25 and MiXCR, retaining productive beta sequences. Here each entry gathers all rows of one CDR3 protein and keeps the most common genes and DNA. The sample table shows about 180,000 distinct CDR3 sequences, and roughly a third are seen once. 3.5% to 4.5% of the sample lies in the top ten.

Broader findings and caveats from the paper: In luminal-like breast cancer, tumor and nontumor tissue repertoires resembled each other significantly more than in basal-like breast cancer. The data were considered consistent with the idea that most tumor T cells come from the lymph node and then expand in tumor tissue. T-cell repertoire diversity in tumors was found to be lower than in lymph nodes but higher than in nontumor tissue, and preferential V and J gene usage was observed. Rather than being directly demonstrated, the conclusion that tumor T cells originate in lymph nodes was presented as consistent with a hypothesis.

Material: axillary lymph node tissue. In this chain, TRBV9 is recombined with TRBJ2-2, with 9 bases aligning to TRBD1. This receptor was identified in a female donor with breast cancer. Some clones in this sample may be carry-over from other donors' samples. The CDR3 reads as follows: CASSTRTGVTGELFF. The DNA sequence is given as TGTGCCAGCAGCACCCGGACAGGGGTCACCGGGGAGCTGTTTTTT. The full variable domain, with segments outside the CDR3 supplied by the reference TRBV9 and TRBJ2-2 proteins, appears as DSGVTQTPKHLITATGQRVTLRCSPRSGDLSVYWYQQSLDQGLQFLIQYYNGEERAKGNILERFSAQQFPDLHSELNLSSLELGDSALYFCASSTRTGVTGELFFGEGSRLTVL.